The next 19 T cell receptor beta chains were all read from a single sample in a study of blood T cell repertoires in COVID-19. The method was immunoSEQ multiplex PCR; TCRdb's version includes in-frame clones alone and lacks a portion of them. The sample lists about 380,000 clones, 90% occurring once. Sequenced sample: peripheral blood. These receptors originate from a man between 18 and 29 years old with active or convalescent COVID-19.

The table lists this clone with a few counts. The chain carries TRBV6-5 and TRBJ2-1; 11 positions match TRBD2. This CDR3 spans 15 amino acids. The V and J ends lost 6 bases and 2 bases, in that order; junction bases with no gene match: 3. Germline loops: CDR1 MNHEY, CDR2 SVGAGI. The CDR3 nucleotides are TGTGCCAGCAGGCTAGCGGGAGGAACCTACAATGAGCAGTTCTTC. It codes for CASRLAGGTYNEQFF.

This clone was observed a single time. Distinct nucleotide sequences in the sample also encode this CDR3. The chain links TRBV28 to TRBJ2-7, with no clear D. The V and J ends lost 2 bases and 4 bases respectively, with 6 bases between them. The length of the CDR3 is 12 residues. The V gene's germline CDR1 is MDHEN and CDR2 SYDVKM. In DNA, the CDR3 is TGTGCCAGCAGTTTAAGTAGTTACGAGCAGTACTTC. Amino acids: CASSLSSYEQYF.

The chain is built from TRBV7-9 and TRBJ1-3; TRBD1 aligns across 8 bases. The trim removed 0 bases at V and 1 base at J, leaving 2 bases unmatched. Germline CDR1 reads SEHNR; CDR2 reads FQNEAQ (reference sequence). The CDR3 contains 16 residues. The DNA for the CDR3 is TGTGCCAGCAGCTTAGCAGGACAGGGTTCTGGAAACACCATATATTTT. As protein: CASSLAGQGSGNTIYF.

V gene TRBV6-5 combines with J gene TRBJ1-1, with D tentatively TRBD1 (5 bases). V was cut by 4 bases and J by 5 bases, with 14 bases left in between. CDR1 is MNHEY and CDR2 is SVGAGI in the germline V gene. There are 14 residues in the CDR3. CDR3 DNA sequence: TGTGCCAGCAGTTCCCCAGGGTTGGGAACTGAAGCTTTCTTT. Protein: CASSSPGLGTEAFF.

The gene calls are TRBV5-6 and TRBJ1-5, with 8 bases fitting TRBD1. V shed 4 bases, J shed 4 bases, and the junction held 7 bases outside the gene matches. This CDR3 is 15 amino acids long. CDR1 and CDR2 (germline): SGHDT, YYEEEE. This CDR3 is CASSMGQAVNQPQHF. The CDR3 DNA reads TGTGCCAGCAGCATGGGACAGGCGGTAAATCAGCCCCAGCATTTT.

A remark on this clone: Other DNA sequences in this specimen translate into the identical CDR3. J is TRBJ2-3 and V is TRBV5-1; 10 nucleotides match TRBD1. Germline V gives CDR1 SGHRS, CDR2 YFSETQ. The CDR3 length is 15 residues. V lost 3 bases and J lost 0; bases outside the gene matches: 1. The CDR3 sequence is CASSSGQGSTDTQYF. The CDR3 region has the DNA TGCGCCAGCAGCTCGGGACAGGGGAGCACAGATACGCAGTATTTT.

This clone was detected only once. The V and J genes are TRBV9 and TRBJ1-5, with D possibly being TRBD1 (5 bases). The V and J ends lost 4 bases and 0 bases respectively, with 20 bases between them. Per the germline V gene, CDR1 is SGDLS and CDR2 is YYNGEE. The CDR3 is 18 amino acids. Written as DNA, the CDR3 is TGTGCCAGCAGCCCAGACCTATTGACAGACGCTAGCAATCAGCCCCAGCATTTT. Translated: CASSPDLLTDASNQPQHF.

V is TRBV4-3 and J is TRBJ2-1, with a weak D call TRBD2 (5 bases). Trimming took off 2 bases at V and 7 bases at J, with 12 bases between the two ends. The CDR3 has 14 amino acids. Per the germline V gene, CDR1 is LGHNA and CDR2 is YSLEER. This CDR3 is CASSQLGLSNEQFF. CDR3 sequence (DNA): TGCGCCAGCAGCCAACTCGGACTCTCGAATGAGCAGTTCTTC.

The rearrangement joins TRBV2 to TRBJ2-5, with 14 bases aligning to TRBD2. Germline loops: CDR1 SNHLY, CDR2 FYNNEI. The CDR3 is made up of 15 amino acids. The junction had 7 bases not matched to a gene; V was cut back by 6 bases and J by 7 bases. Here the CDR3 reads CASRGTSGSVGTQYF. In DNA, the CDR3 is TGTGCCAGCAGGGGGACTAGCGGGAGTGTTGGGACCCAGTACTTC.

This chain connects TRBV19 to TRBJ1-3, with 12 bases lining up with TRBD1. This CDR3 has 16 residues. The ends lost 5 bases at V and 7 bases at J; junction bases unmatched: 9. Per germline, CDR1 LNHDA and CDR2 SQIVND (reference sequence). CDR3: CASSDSPGQGANTIYF. The CDR3 nucleotides read TGTGCCAGTAGTGACTCACCGGGACAGGGGGCGAACACCATATATTTT.

The chain combines TRBV14 with TRBJ2-7; a possible D gene is TRBD2 (5 bases). Germline assignment: CDR1 SGHDN and CDR2 FVKESK. The CDR3 totals 12 residues. Trimming cost V 4 bases and J 7 bases, with 11 bases left between them. DNA of the CDR3: TGTGCCAGCAGCCCGACGGGGTTTGAGCAGTACTTC. Translating it yields CASSPTGFEQYF.

The V call is TRBV4-1, the J call TRBJ2-3, with 9 bases matching TRBD2. V was clipped by 2 bases and J by 2 bases; unmatched bases: 11. The germline V gene has CDR1 MGHRA and CDR2 YSYEKL. The CDR3 is 18 residues long. CDR3 coding DNA: TGCGCCAGCAGCCAACAACGCGGGGGGGCGTCGATCACAGATACGCAGTATTTT. This sequence encodes CASSQQRGGASITDTQYF.

This chain connects TRBV7-9 to TRBJ2-7, with D unclear. The germline V gene has CDR1 SEHNR and CDR2 FQNEAQ (reference sequence). V lost 5 bases to trimming and J lost 4 bases, with 9 bases between them. CDR3 length equals 12 residues. The CDR3 loop is CASSLVRYEQYF. In DNA, the CDR3 is TGTGCCAGCAGCCTAGTGAGATACGAGCAGTACTTC.

The count of this clone is one. The V gene is TRBV4-2, the J gene TRBJ1-2; the match to TRBD1 covers 7 bases. The CDR3 loop spans 15 amino acids. Per germline, CDR1 LGHNA and CDR2 YNFKEQ. V lost 0 bases to trimming and J lost 6 bases; unmatched junction nucleotides: 7. Written as DNA, the CDR3 is TGTGCCAGCAGCCAAGATCCCTCGACAGGGAATGGCTACACCTTC. It is translated as CASSQDPSTGNGYTF.

This chain links TRBV5-4 with TRBJ2-1; 11 bases map to TRBD2. Germline CDR1 reads SGHNT; CDR2 reads YYREEE (reference sequence). The CDR3 contains 19 residues. V lost 2 bases and J lost 1; bases outside the gene matches: 11. The CDR3 region is CASSFSSGRFVSSYNEQFF. Written as DNA, the CDR3 is TGTGCCAGCAGCTTCTCTAGCGGGAGGTTTGTGAGTTCCTACAATGAGCAGTTCTTC.

The V and J genes are TRBV19 and TRBJ2-7; D might be TRBD2 (5 bases). V lost 6 bases and J 1 base, leaving 10 bases between the germline ends. The CDR3 has 13 residues. Germline assignment: CDR1 LNHDA and CDR2 SQIVND (reference sequence). Here the CDR3 DNA reads TGTGCCAGTAGGGTCAGCGGATCCTACGAGCAGTACTTC. It translates to CASRVSGSYEQYF.

The gene calls are TRBV27 and TRBJ2-7; D may be TRBD1 (6 bases). The CDR3 sequence is 14 residues long. Looked up from germline, CDR1 is MNHEY and CDR2 is SMNVEV (reference sequence). The ends were cut back, 8 bases at V and 2 bases at J, with 16 bases in the middle. The CDR3 sequence: CASQGGRGAYEQYF. In nucleotides, the CDR3 is TGTGCCAGCCAGGGCGGCAGGGGAGCCTACGAGCAGTACTTC.

This chain joins TRBV3-1 (or the pseudogene TRBV3-2) and TRBJ2-2, with TRBD1 as a possible D gene (6 bases). Per the germline V gene, CDR1 is LGHDT and CDR2 is YNNKEL (reference sequence). V dropped 1 base and J dropped 8 bases, with 20 bases sitting between them. The CDR3 runs 17 residues. This CDR3 is CASSQVAGQLALGELFF. CDR3 bases: TGTGCCAGCAGCCAAGTTGCCGGACAGCTAGCTTTGGGGGAGCTGTTTTTT.

V usage is TRBV29-1 and J usage is TRBJ2-5; 8 bases line up with TRBD1. J gave up 7 bases and V 6 bases, and 16 bases lay outside the gene matches. The CDR3 spans 15 residues. CDR1 and CDR2 from the germline V gene are SQVTM and ANQGSEA. CDR3 protein: CSVEPTGAGFGTQYF. As DNA, the CDR3 is TGCAGCGTCGAACCGACAGGGGCAGGCTTTGGGACCCAGTACTTC.